This entry features one TCR beta chain sequence. This CDR3 is 14 amino acids long. The germline V gene has CDR1 SGHRS and CDR2 YFSETQ. The V end lost 7 bases, the J end lost 2 bases, and 15 bases lay between the germline ends. These data are taken from a study of OX40 agonist ivuxolimab in advanced cancers. Only in-frame clones appear in the TCRdb table, and some are missing; sequencing was by immunoSEQ multiplex PCR. Of 59,000 or so clones listed, roughly 80% are singletons. This sequence was found in an adult with an advanced solid tumor such as melanoma, head and neck, liver or kidney cancer. The V call is TRBV5-1, the J call TRBJ2-5; D gene uncertain. The starting material was CD4+ or CD8+ T cells sorted from blood, obtained in a trial of the OX40 agonist ivuxolimab. CDR3 sequence reads: CASRKRDTQETQYF. As DNA, the CDR3 is TGCGCCAGCCGGAAGCGAGACACACAAGAGACCCAGTACTTC.